Following are 25 T cell receptor beta chains from one sample sequenced in a study of cytomegalovirus exposure and HLA in healthy donors. Here immunoSEQ multiplex PCR was the method, and the copy in TCRdb shows in-frame clones only, minus some. The data hold roughly 120,000 clones, with roughly 84% observed a single time. Sequencing was performed on PBMCs. These receptors were collected from a woman in her twenties or thirties in good health and CMV-seronegative.

This chain connects TRBV6-1 to TRBJ1-4, with D possibly TRBD1 on 5 matching bases. Germline-derived CDR1 and CDR2 are MNHNS and SASEGT. V was trimmed by 5 bases and J by 7 bases, leaving 11 bases between them. This CDR3 has 13 amino acids. CDR3 amino acids: CASSLTRGEKLFF. The CDR3 DNA follows: TGTGCCAGCAGTCTTACAAGGGGTGAAAAACTGTTTTTT.

The chain links TRBV2 to TRBJ2-1; D is perhaps TRBD2 (6 bases). Germline V lookup: CDR1 SNHLY, CDR2 FYNNEI. V was cut by 8 bases and J by 5 bases, with 16 bases left in between. This CDR3 is built from 14 residues. As DNA, the CDR3 is TGTGCCAGCTGGCACCCGGGGGAAAACAATGAGCAGTTCTTC. This gives the protein CASWHPGENNEQFF.

This clone was seen more than once but under ten times. V gene TRBV30 combines with J gene TRBJ2-1, with D hard to call. V dropped 2 bases and J dropped 5 bases, with 7 bases sitting between them. The CDR3 runs 12 residues. Germline CDR1 GTSNPN, CDR2 SVGIG (reference sequence). The CDR3 is CAWSQVHNEQFF. Written as DNA, the CDR3 is TGTGCCTGGAGTCAGGTACACAATGAGCAGTTCTTC.

In this sample, this clone turned up once. The rearrangement uses TRBV29-1 and TRBJ2-7, with TRBD2 as a possible D gene (7 bases). V was shortened by 6 bases and J by 4 bases, with 13 bases between the two germline ends. This CDR3 has 12 amino acids. From germline, CDR1 is SQVTM and CDR2 ANQGSEA. CDR3 sequence (DNA): TGCAGCGTCATGGGAGGGGGTTACGAGCAGTACTTC. This gives the protein CSVMGGGYEQYF.

The chain is built from TRBV19 and TRBJ2-7, with D possibly TRBD1 on 5 matching bases. Trimming took 1 base from V and 2 from J, leaving 12 bases between them. CDR1 is LNHDA, CDR2 SQIVND, per germline (reference sequence). This CDR3 contains 15 residues. The CDR3 is CASSIVGQGPYEQYF. CDR3 DNA: TGTGCCAGTAGTATAGTGGGCCAGGGCCCCTACGAGCAGTACTTC. The full variable domain, with the rest looked up from reference TRBV19 and TRBJ2-7, is DGGITQSPKYLFRKEGQNVTLSCEQNLNHDAMYWYRQDPGQGLRLIYYSQIVNDFQKGDIAEGYSVSREKKESFPLTVTSAQKNPTAFYLCASSIVGQGPYEQYFGPGTRLTVT.

In DNA form, the CDR3 reads TGCAGCGCCCGGACATTGAACACTGAAGCTTTCTTT. It encodes CSARTLNTEAFF. The V call is TRBV29-1, the J call TRBJ1-1, with D possibly matching TRBD1 (5 bases). Germline CDR1 SQVTM, CDR2 ANQGSEA. The CDR3 consists of 12 residues. V lost 7 bases and J lost 0, with 9 bases in between.

V gene TRBV15 combines with J gene TRBJ2-3; D remains unclear. The CDR3 has 14 residues. V was shortened by 0 bases and J by 5 bases, with 9 bases between the two germline ends. Germline V gene data show CDR1 as LNHNV and CDR2 as YYDKDF (reference sequence). The CDR3 DNA sequence: TGTGCCACCAGCAGAGATCATTCAGAAGATACGCAGTATTTT. Translating it yields CATSRDHSEDTQYF.

This clone is medium-sized in the sample. The gene calls are TRBV6-4 and TRBJ1-2; 7 bases map to TRBD1. Trimming at V came to 5 bases and at J to 2 bases, leaving 5 bases not matched to a gene. Germline CDR1 is MRHNA and CDR2 is SNTAGT. This CDR3 region has 14 residues. CDR3 sequence reads: CASSPGTENYGYTF. The CDR3, as DNA: TGTGCCAGCAGTCCCGGGACAGAGAACTATGGCTACACCTTC.

The J gene is TRBJ2-7, the V gene TRBV6-1; 11 bases map to TRBD2. This CDR3 has 14 amino acids. Per germline, CDR1 MNHNS and CDR2 SASEGT. J was trimmed by 4 bases and V by 7 bases; bases with no gene match: 6. The CDR3 nucleotides are TGTGCCAGCAATCCCCTAGCGGGGGGTTACGAGCAGTACTTC. Residues: CASNPLAGGYEQYF.

The V call is TRBV4-1, the J call TRBJ1-5; D is unresolved. V was clipped by 1 base and J by 1 base, with 11 bases between them. The CDR3 is 16 residues long. Germline V lookup: CDR1 MGHRA, CDR2 YSYEKL. The CDR3 DNA reads as TGCGCCAGCAGCCAAGTTTACAGCCAGAGCAATCAGCCCCAGCATTTT. Protein product: CASSQVYSQSNQPQHF.

The DNA of the CDR3 is TGCGCCAGCAGCCAGATGACAGGGGTGAACACTGAAGCTTTCTTT. Its translation: CASSQMTGVNTEAFF. The chain uses TRBV4-3 and TRBJ1-1; 8 bases are shared with TRBD1. The CDR3 spans 15 residues. Germline CDR1 is LGHNA and CDR2 is YSLEER. V shed 3 bases, J shed 0 bases, and the junction held 3 bases outside the gene matches.

CDR3 region: CASSEGLAAPSEQFF. The CDR3 DNA reads as TGTGCCAGCAGCGAGGGACTAGCGGCACCCAGCGAGCAGTTCTTC. The chain combines TRBV9 with TRBJ2-1; 11 bases agree with TRBD2. Germline assignment: CDR1 SGDLS and CDR2 YYNGEE. This CDR3 spans 15 amino acids. The J segment lost 10 bases and the V segment lost 3 bases, leaving 9 bases of the junction unmatched.

V usage is TRBV5-4 and J usage is TRBJ2-7, with TRBD1 matching 10 bases. J gave up 2 bases and V 4 bases, and 3 bases lay outside the gene matches. CDR3 length equals 14 residues. Germline CDR1 and CDR2: SGHNT and YYREEE (reference sequence). The CDR3 DNA is TGTGCCAGCAGCCGGGGACAGGGGACCTACGAGCAGTACTTC. Translation: CASSRGQGTYEQYF.

The genes are TRBV9 and TRBJ2-1; 10 nucleotides agree with TRBD2. Trimming took 0 bases from V and 9 from J; bases not matched to a gene: 9. The CDR3 runs 16 residues. Germline CDR1 and CDR2: SGDLS and YYNGEE. CDR3 amino acids: CASSVVAGGLRGEQFF. The CDR3, as DNA: TGTGCCAGCAGCGTAGTAGCGGGGGGTTTGAGAGGTGAGCAGTTCTTC.

This clone was counted a few times. The genes are TRBV2 and TRBJ1-2; 12 bases line up with TRBD1. After removal of 6 bases from V and 4 bases from J, the junction contained 3 bases not matched to a gene. This CDR3 spans 14 amino acids. CDR1 SNHLY and CDR2 FYNNEI come from the germline V gene. This chain's CDR3 is CASRGQGAIYGYTF. The CDR3 nucleotides are TGTGCCAGCAGGGGACAGGGGGCCATCTATGGCTACACCTTC.

J is TRBJ1-6 and V is TRBV19; D may be TRBD1 (6 bases). This CDR3 region has 14 residues. Germline-derived CDR1 and CDR2 are LNHDA and SQIVND (reference sequence). V was clipped by 3 bases and J by 9 bases, with 12 bases between them. DNA of the CDR3: TGTGCCAGTAGTATCTCAGACAGGTCTTCACCCCTCCACTTT. Translated, it gives CASSISDRSSPLHF.

This chain links TRBV27 with TRBJ1-3; perhaps TRBD1 as D (5 bases). This CDR3 region has 16 residues. V was pared by 2 bases and J by 0 bases, with 11 bases between. Germline V gene sequence: CDR1 MNHEY, CDR2 SMNVEV (reference sequence). The DNA for the CDR3 is TGTGCCAGCAGTTTAATTGGGGGAGGCTCTGGAAACACCATATATTTT. This encodes CASSLIGGGSGNTIYF.

This chain links TRBV4-3 with TRBJ2-1; 9 bases match TRBD1. CDR1 is LGHNA, CDR2 YSLEER, per germline. The CDR3 length is 15 residues. V lost 1 base and J lost 8; bases outside the gene matches: 6. CDR3 protein: CASSQVLDRGDEQFF. DNA for the CDR3: TGCGCCAGCAGCCAAGTACTGGACAGGGGCGATGAGCAGTTCTTC.

The V call is TRBV7-9, the J call TRBJ2-4; maybe TRBD1 (6 bases). This CDR3 is 15 amino acids long. V lost 6 bases and J lost 7, with 19 bases in between. CDR1 SEHNR and CDR2 FQNEAQ come from the germline V gene (reference sequence). CDR3 coding DNA: TGTGCCAGCAGTCAAAGCACAGGGAGAGGGAACATTCAGTACTTC. Protein: CASSQSTGRGNIQYF.

The genes are TRBV7-6 and TRBJ2-5; tentatively, D is TRBD2 (7 bases). The CDR3 contains 13 residues. Germline CDR1 reads SGHVS; CDR2 reads FNYEAQ. Trimming stripped 3 bases from V and 4 bases from J, with 9 bases between. The CDR3 loop reads CASSFGGPETQYF. The CDR3 bases are TGTGCCAGCAGCTTCGGGGGGCCAGAGACCCAGTACTTC.

The rearrangement links TRBV10-3 to TRBJ2-3; TRBD2 aligns across 9 bases. Germline V gene data show CDR1 as ENHRY and CDR2 as SYGVKD. V was clipped by 9 bases and J by 0 bases; unmatched bases: 7. The CDR3 consists of 15 residues. CDR3 amino acids: CAIKQTSGSTDTQYF. The CDR3 coding sequence is TGTGCCATAAAACAGACTAGCGGAAGCACAGATACGCAGTATTTT.

This clone came up a few times. V and J are TRBV9 and TRBJ1-2; tentatively, D is TRBD1 (5 bases). The CDR3 has 13 residues. Germline CDR1 SGDLS, CDR2 YYNGEE. V was trimmed by 5 bases and J by 2 bases, leaving 10 bases between them. CDR3 in amino acids: CASRSRANYGYTF. Here the CDR3 DNA reads TGTGCCAGCAGGAGCAGGGCCAACTATGGCTACACCTTC.

The rearrangement joins TRBV5-4 to TRBJ1-2, with 10 nucleotides matching TRBD1. This CDR3 is 15 amino acids long. CDR1 SGHNT and CDR2 YYREEE come from the germline V gene (reference sequence). V trimming: 1 base; J trimming: 5 bases; junction bases outside the gene matches: 5. The CDR3 sequence: CASSLSTGQGYGYTF. CDR3 nucleotide sequence: TGTGCCAGCAGCTTGTCAACGGGACAGGGGTATGGCTACACCTTC.

The rearrangement joins TRBV2 to TRBJ2-7; D is possibly TRBD1 (5 bases). CDR1 and CDR2 (germline): SNHLY, FYNNEI. V lost 6 bases to trimming and J lost 7 bases, with 19 bases between them. This CDR3 contains 14 residues. The CDR3 loop reads CASRPTGSRGEQYF. CDR3 bases: TGTGCCAGCAGACCCACAGGTTCCCGTGGGGAGCAGTACTTC.

V usage is TRBV18 and J usage is TRBJ1-3; D gene ambiguous. Trimming pared 2 bases from V and 0 bases from J, leaving 8 bases between. Germline loops: CDR1 KGHSH, CDR2 LQKENI. The CDR3 has 15 amino acids. CDR3 DNA sequence: TGTGCCAGCTCACCATTAACAGACTCTGGAAACACCATATATTTT. Translation: CASSPLTDSGNTIYF.